The 13 T cell receptor beta chains below come from one sample, sequenced in a study of blood T cell repertoires in COVID-19. The table came from immunoSEQ multiplex PCR; TCRdb's copy has only in-frame clones and leaves some out. The sample has around 29,000 clones, roughly 85% seen once. The sequenced sample consisted of peripheral blood. The receptors here all came from a woman aged 55-70 years with active COVID-19.

V usage is TRBV15 and J usage is TRBJ1-4; possible D gene TRBD1, 5 bases. Deletions cut 1 base from V and 6 bases from J, with 12 bases between. Germline V gene data show CDR1 as LNHNV and CDR2 as YYDKDF (reference sequence). CDR3 length: 15 amino acids. This chain's CDR3 is CATSRVPQGYEKLFF. DNA for the CDR3: TGTGCCACCAGCAGAGTCCCCCAGGGATATGAAAAACTGTTTTTT.

The rearrangement links TRBV29-1 to TRBJ2-7, with 9 bases identical to TRBD2. The CDR3 spans 13 residues. CDR1 is SQVTM, CDR2 ANQGSEA, per germline. V shed 7 bases, J shed 7 bases, and the junction held 11 bases outside the gene matches. CDR3 region: CSGRGRATGEQYF. The CDR3, as DNA: TGCAGCGGTCGCGGGAGGGCCACTGGGGAGCAGTACTTC.

The J gene is TRBJ2-7, the V gene TRBV12-3 or TRBV12-4; the D gene is possibly TRBD1 (7 bases). The CDR3 covers 13 residues. Trimming removed 5 bases from V and 5 bases from J, with 13 bases in between. The CDR3 spells CASSPRGEDEQYF. CDR3 in DNA: TGTGCCAGCAGTCCCAGGGGGGAGGACGAGCAGTACTTC.

This chain uses TRBV19 with TRBJ2-3; 8 positions agree with TRBD1. Germline V CDR1 and CDR2: LNHDA, SQIVND (reference sequence). The CDR3 totals 15 residues. V lost 6 bases to trimming and J lost 3 bases; unmatched junction nucleotides: 8. The CDR3 nucleotides are TGTGCCAGTAGCCCGGACAGGGTTAAAACAGATACGCAGTATTTT. It is translated as CASSPDRVKTDTQYF.

The V call is TRBV11-2, the J call TRBJ2-2, with TRBD1 identical over 7 bases. Looked up from germline, CDR1 is SGHAT and CDR2 is FQNNGV. The CDR3 spans 13 residues. With V trimmed by 7 bases and J by 4 bases, 3 bases remained unmatched. CDR3 DNA: TGTGCCAGCAAAGCAGGGGGCACCGGGGAGCTGTTTTTT. It yields the protein CASKAGGTGELFF.

The J gene is TRBJ2-3, the V gene TRBV9, with D unresolved. The length of the CDR3 is 15 residues. Germline CDR1 reads SGDLS; CDR2 reads YYNGEE. Trimming stripped 3 bases from V and 2 bases from J, with 13 bases between. CDR3 region: CASSGSSRLTDTQYF. In nucleotides, the CDR3 is TGTGCCAGCAGCGGTTCTAGTCGTCTCACAGATACGCAGTATTTT.

The chain is built from TRBV24-1 and TRBJ2-7; the match to TRBD1 covers 7 bases. V shed 5 bases, J shed 6 bases, and the junction held 3 bases outside the gene matches. Germline V gene sequence: CDR1 KGHDR, CDR2 SFDVKD. There are 12 residues in the CDR3. CDR3 amino acids: CATSGGTAEQYF. The CDR3 region has the DNA TGTGCCACCAGTGGGGGGACAGCCGAGCAGTACTTC.

This clone was observed a handful of times. One junction end disagrees with the germline gene, perhaps due to a read error. This chain uses TRBV19 with TRBJ2-1; TRBD1 matches 7 bases. Germline-derived CDR1 and CDR2 are LNHDA and SQIVND (reference sequence). This CDR3 is 16 amino acids long. This CDR3 is CASSLEQGRFYNEQFF. CDR3 nucleotides: TGTGCCAGTAGTTTAGAACAGGGGCGGTTTTACAATGAGCAGTTCTTC. The full variable domain, completed using reference TRBV19 and TRBJ2-1, is DGGITQSPKYLFRKEGQNVTLSCEQNLNHDAMYWYRQDPGQGLRLIYYSQIVNDFQKGDIAEGYSVSREKKESFPLTVTSAQKNPTAFYLCASSLEQGRFYNEQFFGPGTRLTVL.

The gene calls are TRBV15 and TRBJ2-3; 7 bases map to TRBD1. The junction had 7 bases not matched to a gene; V was cut back by 4 bases and J by 3 bases. The CDR3 totals 15 residues. Germline V gene lookup returns CDR1 LNHNV and CDR2 YYDKDF (reference sequence). CDR3 amino acids: CATSTRQGWTDTQYF. DNA of the CDR3: TGTGCCACCAGCACCAGACAGGGTTGGACAGATACGCAGTATTTT. The variable domain in full, completed from reference TRBV15 and TRBJ2-3, reads DAMVIQNPRYQVTQFGKPVTLSCSQTLNHNVMYWYQQKSSQAPKLLFHYYDKDFNNEADTPDNFQSRRPNTSFCFLDIRSPGLGDTAMYLCATSTRQGWTDTQYFGPGTRLTVL.

The chain employs TRBV29-1 and TRBJ2-7; 7 nucleotides align to TRBD1. Germline assignment: CDR1 SQVTM and CDR2 ANQGSEA. V was pared by 2 bases and J by 6 bases, with 10 bases of the junction left unmatched. The CDR3 has 14 residues. CDR3 loop: CSVERLTGSSEQYF. The DNA for the CDR3 is TGCAGCGTTGAACGCTTGACAGGGAGCTCCGAGCAGTACTTC.

The V call is TRBV13, the J call TRBJ1-2; 9 bases line up with TRBD1. V was pared by 5 bases and J by 13 bases, with 11 bases of the junction left unmatched. Germline V gene data show CDR1 as PRHDT and CDR2 as FYEKMQ (reference sequence). This CDR3 contains 13 residues. Written as DNA, the CDR3 is TGTGCCAGCAGCGGGGGACAGGGAAATGCCCCCACCTTC. The encoded protein is CASSGGQGNAPTF. The full variable domain, completed using reference TRBV13 and TRBJ1-2, is AAGVIQSPRHLIKEKRETATLKCYPIPRHDTVYWYQQGPGQDPQFLISFYEKMQSDKGSIPDRFSAQQFSDYHSELNMSSLELGDSALYFCASSGGQGNAPTFGSGTRLTVV.

The chain links TRBV4-1 to TRBJ1-6, with D unresolved. Germline CDR1 reads MGHRA; CDR2 reads YSYEKL. This CDR3 region has 15 residues. Trimming took off 0 bases at V and 5 bases at J, with 8 bases between the two ends. CDR3 nucleotides: TGCGCCAGCAGCCAAGATCGTACAGATAATTCACCCCTCCACTTT. It is translated as CASSQDRTDNSPLHF.

J is TRBJ2-4 and V is TRBV3-1 (or the pseudogene TRBV3-2); TRBD2 matches at 13 bases. This CDR3 comprises 18 residues. The germline V gene encodes CDR1 LGHDT and CDR2 YNNKEL (reference sequence). The V and J ends lost 0 bases and 7 bases, in that order; junction bases with no gene match: 9. The CDR3, as DNA: TGTGCCAGCAGCCAAGAACTAGCGGGGGGGCCCCCAGCGAACATTCAGTACTTC. Translating gives CASSQELAGGPPANIQYF.